A single count supports the clone carrying this T cell receptor beta chain. Its cognate antigen is unknown. The naive CD8 population came from CD45RO-negative cells selected for CCR7, without terminally differentiated effector memory CD45RA+ cells. Recent vaccinations or acute infections were absent in the healthy HIV-negative adult donors. The data originate from a study of shared clonotypes between healthy human individuals. General study points: Blood alone was sampled, and tissue repertoires likely differ. Naive subsets, compared against memory subsets, generally had larger estimated richness values.

TCRdb keeps only in-frame clones here, not all; method: immunoSEQ multiplex PCR. The sample carries hundreds of thousands of clones, about 95% recorded once. Looked up from germline, CDR1 is MNHEY and CDR2 is SMNVEV (reference sequence). The CDR3 runs 15 residues. Trimming took 2 bases from V and 10 from J; bases not matched to a gene: 8. The V and J genes are TRBV27 and TRBJ1-6, with TRBD1 matching over 7 bases. This clonotype was sampled from a woman in her thirties in good health. The sample comprised naive CD8+ T cells sorted from blood. CDR3 coding DNA: TGTGCCAGCAGTTTAACCCAGGGGGTCTACTCACCCCTCCACTTT. Translated, it gives CASSLTQGVYSPLHF.